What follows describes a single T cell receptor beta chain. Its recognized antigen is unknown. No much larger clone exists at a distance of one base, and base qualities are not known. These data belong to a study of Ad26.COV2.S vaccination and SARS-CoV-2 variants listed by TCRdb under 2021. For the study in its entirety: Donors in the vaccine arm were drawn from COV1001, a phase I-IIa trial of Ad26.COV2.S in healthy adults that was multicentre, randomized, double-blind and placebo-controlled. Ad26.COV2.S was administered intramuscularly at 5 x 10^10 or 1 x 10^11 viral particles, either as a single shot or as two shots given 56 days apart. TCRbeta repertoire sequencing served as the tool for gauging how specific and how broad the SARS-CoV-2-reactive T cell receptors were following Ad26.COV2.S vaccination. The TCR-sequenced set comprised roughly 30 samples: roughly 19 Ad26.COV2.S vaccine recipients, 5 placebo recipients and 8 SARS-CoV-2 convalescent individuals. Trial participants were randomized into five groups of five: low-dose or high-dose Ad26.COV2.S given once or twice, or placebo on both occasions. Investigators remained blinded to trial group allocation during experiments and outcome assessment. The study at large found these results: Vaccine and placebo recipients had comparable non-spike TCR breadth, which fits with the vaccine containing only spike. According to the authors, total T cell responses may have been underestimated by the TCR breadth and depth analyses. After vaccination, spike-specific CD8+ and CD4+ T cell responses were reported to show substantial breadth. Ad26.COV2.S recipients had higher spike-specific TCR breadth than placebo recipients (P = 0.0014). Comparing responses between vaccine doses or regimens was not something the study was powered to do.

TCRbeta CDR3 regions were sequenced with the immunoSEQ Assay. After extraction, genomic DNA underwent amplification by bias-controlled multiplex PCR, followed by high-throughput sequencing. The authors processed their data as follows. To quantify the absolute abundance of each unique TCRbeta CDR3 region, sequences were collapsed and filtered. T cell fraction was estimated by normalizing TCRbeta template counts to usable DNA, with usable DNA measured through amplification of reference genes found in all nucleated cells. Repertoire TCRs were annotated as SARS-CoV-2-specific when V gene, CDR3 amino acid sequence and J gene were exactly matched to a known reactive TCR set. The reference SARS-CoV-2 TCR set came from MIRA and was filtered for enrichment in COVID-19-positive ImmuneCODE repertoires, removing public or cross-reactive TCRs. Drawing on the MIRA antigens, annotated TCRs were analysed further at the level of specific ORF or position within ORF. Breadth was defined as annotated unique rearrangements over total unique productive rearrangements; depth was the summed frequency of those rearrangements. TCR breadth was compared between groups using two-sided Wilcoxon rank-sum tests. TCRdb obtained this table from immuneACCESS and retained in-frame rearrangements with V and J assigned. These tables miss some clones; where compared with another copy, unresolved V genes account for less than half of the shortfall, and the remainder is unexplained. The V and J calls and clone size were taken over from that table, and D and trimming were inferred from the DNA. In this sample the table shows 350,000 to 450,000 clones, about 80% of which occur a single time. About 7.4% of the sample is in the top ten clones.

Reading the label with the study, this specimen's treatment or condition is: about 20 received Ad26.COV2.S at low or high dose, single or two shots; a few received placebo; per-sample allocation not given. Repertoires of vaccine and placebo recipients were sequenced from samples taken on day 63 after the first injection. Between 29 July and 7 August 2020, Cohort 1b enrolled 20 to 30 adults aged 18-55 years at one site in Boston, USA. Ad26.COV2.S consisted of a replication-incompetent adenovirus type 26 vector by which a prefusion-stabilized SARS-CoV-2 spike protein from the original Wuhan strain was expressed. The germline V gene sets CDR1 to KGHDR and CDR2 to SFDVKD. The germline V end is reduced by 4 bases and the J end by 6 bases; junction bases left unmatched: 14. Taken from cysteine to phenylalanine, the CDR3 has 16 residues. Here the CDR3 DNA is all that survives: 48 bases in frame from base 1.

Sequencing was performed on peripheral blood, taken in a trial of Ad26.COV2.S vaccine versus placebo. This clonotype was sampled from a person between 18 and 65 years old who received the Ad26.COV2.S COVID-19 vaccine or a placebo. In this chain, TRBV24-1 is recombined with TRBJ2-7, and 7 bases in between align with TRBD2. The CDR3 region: CATSDSRRGRASEQYF. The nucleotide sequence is TGTGCCACCAGTGACTCAAGAAGAGGGAGGGCCTCCGAGCAGTACTTC.